This record concerns one T cell receptor (beta chain) sequence. Antigen unknown. The data belong to a study of CD8 T cells in ankylosing spondylitis. The study, taken as a whole, reports: CD8+ by phenotype, disease-linked clones were relatively rare in peripheral blood. A motif of eight or nine highly homologous TCR beta variants was seen as apparently characteristic of ankylosing spondylitis blood. Earlier literature documents some of the motif variants in reactive arthritis synovial fluid and blood.

By quantitative 5'-RACE with molecular barcodes, the TCR beta libraries were made. MiXCR, applied by TCRdb to the 5' RACE reads, yields one record per CDR3 protein. The data show around 53,000 distinct CDR3 sequences, around 7.4% seen once. The clonotype comes from a female donor with ankylosing spondylitis or in good health (not recorded which). Material: blood, either unsorted or a sorted T cell fraction (not recorded which).

CDR3 DNA sequence: TGTGCCAGCACCCTGACAGGGTCGGTTTACGAGCAGTACTTC. Protein sequence: CASTLTGSVYEQYF. The V gene is TRBV7-9, the J gene TRBJ2-7; TRBD1 matches 7 bases. The CDR3 has 14 amino acids. Per the germline V gene, CDR1 is SEHNR and CDR2 is FQNEAQ (reference sequence). The ends lost 7 bases at V and 4 bases at J; junction bases unmatched: 10.